These 31 T cell receptor beta chains were sequenced from one sample in a study of cytomegalovirus exposure and HLA in healthy donors. PCR was performed using 60 Vbeta and 13 Jbeta primers. Clones were sequenced by immunoSEQ multiplex PCR, and TCRdb holds only the in-frame ones, with some missing. The table shows some 200,000 clones, with around 79% occurring only once. Sequenced input: PBMCs. Every receptor here comes from a man younger than 30 in good health and CMV-seronegative.

Notes on this clone: A read error may account for a junction end that differs from germline. The chain couples TRBV9 to TRBJ2-1; 10 nucleotides align to TRBD2. From germline, CDR1 is SGDLS and CDR2 YYNGEE. The CDR3 loop spans 16 amino acids. The CDR3 is CASSPPSGGSYNEQLF. Written as DNA, the CDR3 is TGTGCCAGCAGCCCCCCTAGCGGGGGTTCCTACAATGAGCAGCTCTTC.

The J gene is TRBJ2-4, the V gene TRBV7-9, with a possible D match to TRBD2 (5 bases). Trimming took 1 base from V and 10 from J, leaving 14 bases between them. CDR3 length: 14 residues. Germline V gene data show CDR1 as SEHNR and CDR2 as FQNEAQ (reference sequence). DNA of the CDR3: TGTGCCAGCAGCTTAGATAGGGCGGGTTGGATTCAGTACTTC. It encodes CASSLDRAGWIQYF.

V gene TRBV6-5 combines with J gene TRBJ2-2; 7 bases are shared with TRBD2. The trim removed 2 bases at V and 0 bases at J, leaving 3 bases unmatched. This CDR3 has 16 amino acids. Germline CDR1 and CDR2: MNHEY and SVGAGI. The CDR3 is CASSYGGGANTGELFF. The CDR3 nucleotides are TGTGCCAGCAGTTACGGTGGGGGGGCGAACACCGGGGAGCTGTTTTTT.

The chain couples TRBV21-1 to TRBJ1-5. TRBV21-1 is assigned pseudogene status. The CDR3 spans 13 residues. The CDR3 nucleotides read TGTGCCAGCAGCAAAGATTCTAGTGAGCCCCAGCATTTT. This encodes CASSKDSSEPQHF.

The chain is built from TRBV9 and TRBJ2-7, with TRBD2 as a possible D gene (6 bases). With 6 bases removed from V and 0 bases from J, the gap between germline ends came to 16 bases. Germline V gene sequence: CDR1 SGDLS, CDR2 YYNGEE. The CDR3 is 15 residues long. CDR3 in amino acids: CASTLGASDSYEQYF. The CDR3 DNA is TGTGCCAGCACCCTCGGCGCTAGCGACTCCTACGAGCAGTACTTC.

This sequence joins TRBV12-5 and TRBJ2-1; D is unresolved. V lost 6 bases, J lost 3 bases, and 3 bases lay in between. The V gene's germline CDR1 is LGHNT and CDR2 FRNRAP. CDR3 length: 11 residues. The CDR3 spells CASGYYNEQFF. CDR3 in DNA: TGTGCTAGTGGGTACTACAATGAGCAGTTCTTC.

This clone was seen once. The genes are TRBV5-4 and TRBJ1-1; D is possibly TRBD1 (6 bases). The V and J ends lost 1 base and 5 bases respectively, with 9 bases between them. This CDR3 region has 13 residues. Per germline, CDR1 SGHNT and CDR2 YYREEE (reference sequence). The CDR3 region is CASSLQGLTEAFF. CDR3 DNA: TGTGCCAGCAGCTTGCAGGGGTTAACTGAAGCTTTCTTT.

This clone was observed a handful of times. The CDR3, as DNA: TGTGCCAGCAGCTGGACAGGGTCCGAACCCCTCCACTTT. This codes for CASSWTGSEPLHF. J is TRBJ1-6 and V is TRBV11-3, with 8 bases identical to TRBD1. Germline CDR1 is SGHNT and CDR2 is YENEEA. J gave up 12 bases and V 4 bases, and 5 bases lay outside the gene matches. The CDR3 is made up of 13 amino acids.

The chain combines TRBV27 with TRBJ2-1, with 10 bases aligning to TRBD1. The CDR3 extends over 14 amino acids. Germline V gene lookup returns CDR1 MNHEY and CDR2 SMNVEV (reference sequence). V lost 5 bases to trimming and J lost 6 bases; unmatched junction nucleotides: 4. The CDR3 nucleotides are TGTGCCAGCAGTATTGGACAGGGGGGCAATGAGCAGTTCTTC. It is translated as CASSIGQGGNEQFF.

The chain employs TRBV15 and TRBJ2-3; 7 bases align to TRBD2. V was clipped by 4 bases and J by 0 bases; unmatched bases: 7. The CDR3 has 16 residues. Germline assignment: CDR1 LNHNV and CDR2 YYDKDF (reference sequence). CDR3: CATSTLGGFSTDTQYF. The CDR3 coding sequence is TGTGCCACCAGCACATTGGGGGGGTTTAGCACAGATACGCAGTATTTT.

This chain joins TRBV18 and TRBJ1-1, with 11 nucleotides matching TRBD1. The CDR3 runs to 16 residues. Germline V gene lookup returns CDR1 KGHSH and CDR2 LQKENI. The V gene end was trimmed by 4 bases and the J gene end by 0 bases; junction bases not matched to a gene: 4. The CDR3 sequence: CASSRGQGGLNTEAFF. CDR3 nucleotide sequence: TGTGCCAGCTCACGGGGACAGGGGGGACTGAACACTGAAGCTTTCTTT.

The J gene is TRBJ2-7, the V gene TRBV6-1; 9 bases are shared with TRBD1. CDR3 size: 15 residues. The junction had 3 bases not matched to a gene; V was cut back by 0 bases and J by 3 bases. Germline V gives CDR1 MNHNS, CDR2 SASEGT. The CDR3 DNA is TGTGCCAGCAGTGAAGCGGAGACAGGGGGCTACGAGCAGTACTTC. Encoded protein: CASSEAETGGYEQYF.

The CDR3 region is CASSLEQPGGFVQYF. In DNA form, the CDR3 reads TGTGCCAGCAGCTTAGAACAGCCGGGCGGGTTCGTGCAGTACTTC. The chain combines TRBV7-9 with TRBJ2-5; possibly TRBD2 for D (5 bases). V was shortened by 1 base and J by 11 bases, with 20 bases between the two germline ends. The CDR3 covers 15 residues. CDR1 and CDR2 (germline): SEHNR, FQNEAQ (reference sequence).

The rearrangement links TRBV5-1 to TRBJ2-3; possibly TRBD2 for D (5 bases). Between the trimmed V and J ends, which lost 4 bases and 1 base, there was a span of 10 bases. The CDR3 spans 14 residues. Germline assignment: CDR1 SGHRS and CDR2 YFSETQ. The CDR3 region has the DNA TGCGCCAGCAGCCGCCTCGGGGGCACAGATACGCAGTATTTT. Amino acids: CASSRLGGTDTQYF.

The V and J genes are TRBV5-1 and TRBJ2-5; 8 positions agree with TRBD1. With 4 bases clipped from V and 1 base from J, the junction kept 9 bases outside the gene matches. Germline-derived CDR1 and CDR2 are SGHRS and YFSETQ. This CDR3 is built from 16 residues. DNA for the CDR3: TGCGCCAGCAGCCAGGCCCTTGGACAGGGCCAAGAGACCCAGTACTTC. It translates to CASSQALGQGQETQYF.

The genes are TRBV19 and TRBJ1-5, with 9 bases that match TRBD1. Germline lookup yields CDR1 LNHDA and CDR2 SQIVND (reference sequence). J was trimmed by 6 bases and V by 3 bases; bases with no gene match: 6. The CDR3 runs 15 residues. Here the CDR3 reads CASSIGQGSIQPQHF. CDR3 DNA: TGTGCCAGTAGTATCGGACAGGGGTCGATTCAGCCCCAGCATTTT.

This clone turned up a few times. V usage is TRBV7-3 and J usage is TRBJ1-1, with TRBD1 identical over 7 bases. The J segment lost 5 bases and the V segment lost 6 bases, leaving 9 bases of the junction unmatched. CDR1 is SGHTA, CDR2 FQGTGA, per germline. The CDR3 consists of 14 residues. The CDR3 is CASRQTGAGTEAFF. CDR3 DNA sequence: TGTGCCAGCAGGCAAACAGGGGCGGGAACTGAAGCTTTCTTT.

This clone was seen just once. The chain combines TRBV18 with TRBJ2-7; 13 nucleotides agree with TRBD2. J gave up 5 bases and V 2 bases, and 12 bases lay outside the gene matches. CDR1 and CDR2 (germline): KGHSH, LQKENI. CDR3 length: 18 amino acids. CDR3: CASSPSGTSGTQGHEQYF. The CDR3 nucleotides read TGTGCCAGCTCACCATCCGGGACTAGCGGGACTCAGGGCCACGAGCAGTACTTC.

The chain uses TRBV7-2 and TRBJ2-3; TRBD1 agrees at 8 bases. Germline assignment: CDR1 SGHTA and CDR2 FQGNSA. The CDR3 sequence is 16 residues long. The trim removed 0 bases at V and 4 bases at J, leaving 6 bases unmatched. In DNA form, the CDR3 reads TGTGCCAGCAGCTTAGCAAGTGGGACAGGCTCAGATACGCAGTATTTT. This codes for CASSLASGTGSDTQYF.

The V and J genes are TRBV9 and TRBJ2-3, with TRBD1 as a possible D gene (6 bases). CDR1 is SGDLS and CDR2 is YYNGEE in the germline V gene. The ends were cut back, 3 bases at V and 4 bases at J, with 12 bases in the middle. This CDR3 has 14 amino acids. The CDR3 region is CASSEQGLADTQYF. The CDR3, as DNA: TGTGCCAGCAGCGAACAGGGTCTCGCAGATACGCAGTATTTT.

This rearrangement joins TRBV4-3 to TRBJ2-2; TRBD1 might be the D (6 bases). Looked up from germline, CDR1 is LGHNA and CDR2 is YSLEER. The CDR3 covers 16 residues. The V and J ends lost 4 bases and 3 bases respectively, with 15 bases between them. The CDR3 coding sequence is TGCGCCAGCAGCCCGTACAGGGAAGTAGACACCGGGGAGCTGTTTTTT. Encoded protein: CASSPYREVDTGELFF.

This clone was found once. The CDR3 spells CASSFTGGNQPQHF. CDR3 DNA: TGTGCCAGCAGCTTCACAGGGGGCAATCAGCCCCAGCATTTT. The chain has TRBV7-9 and TRBJ1-5; the match to TRBD1 covers 7 bases. Per germline, CDR1 SEHNR and CDR2 FQNEAQ (reference sequence). This CDR3 is 14 amino acids long. Trimming at V came to 3 bases and at J to 2 bases, leaving 1 base not matched to a gene.

A note on this clone: At the DNA level, this CDR3 is encoded by other sequences in the same sample as well. The chain couples TRBV7-9 to TRBJ2-1; a weak D match, TRBD1 (6 bases). CDR3 length: 13 residues. The germline CDR1 and CDR2 sequences are SEHNR and FQNEAQ (reference sequence). The V end lost 3 bases, the J end lost 5 bases, and 8 bases lay between the germline ends. In DNA form, the CDR3 reads TGTGCCAGCAGCTTGGGGGCAGACAATGAGCAGTTCTTC. Protein: CASSLGADNEQFF.

V usage is TRBV2 and J usage is TRBJ1-5, with TRBD1 identical over 7 bases. V was clipped by 7 bases and J by 5 bases; unmatched bases: 11. This CDR3 has 15 residues. The germline gives CDR1 SNHLY, CDR2 FYNNEI. CDR3 bases: TGTGCCAGCACGCGGACAGGCGGTCTGTATCAGCCCCAGCATTTT. Its translation: CASTRTGGLYQPQHF.

This clone was observed a single time. The chain joins TRBV7-2 to TRBJ2-3, with TRBD1 matching 9 bases. The CDR3 extends over 14 amino acids. Germline V lookup: CDR1 SGHTA, CDR2 FQGNSA. The junction had 4 bases not matched to a gene; V was cut back by 4 bases and J by 5 bases. The CDR3 sequence is CASSSQGAVDTQYF. As DNA, the CDR3 is TGTGCCAGCAGCTCACAGGGGGCCGTAGATACGCAGTATTTT.

The chain uses TRBV5-1 and TRBJ1-1, with 10 bases aligning to TRBD1. CDR1 and CDR2 from the germline V gene are SGHRS and YFSETQ. The CDR3 consists of 15 residues. With 2 bases clipped from V and 7 bases from J, the junction kept 8 bases outside the gene matches. The CDR3: CASSFRQGARSEAFF. CDR3 DNA sequence: TGCGCCAGCAGCTTCCGACAGGGGGCGCGGAGTGAAGCTTTCTTT.

This clone was counted a single time. This chain joins TRBV10-2 and TRBJ2-6; TRBD1 is a possible D gene (5 bases). The CDR3 sequence is 15 residues long. Between the trimmed V and J ends, which lost 6 bases and 1 base, there was a span of 10 bases. Germline V gene lookup returns CDR1 WSHSY and CDR2 SAAADI. The CDR3 DNA reads as TGCGCCAGCAGCGAAGCAGGGTCTGGGGCCAACGTCCTGACTTTC. It specifies CASSEAGSGANVLTF.

The rearrangement links TRBV7-6 to TRBJ2-1; D might be TRBD2 (5 bases). V was cut by 0 bases and J by 8 bases, with 14 bases left in between. Germline V gives CDR1 SGHVS, CDR2 FNYEAQ. The CDR3 has 15 residues. CDR3 sequence: CASSLAPALVDEQFF. The DNA for the CDR3 is TGTGCCAGCAGCTTAGCGCCTGCACTAGTGGATGAGCAGTTCTTC.

The chain is built from TRBV7-8 and TRBJ2-7; D is undetermined. This CDR3 has 14 amino acids. CDR1 and CDR2 (germline): SGHVS, FQNEAQ. The V end lost 10 bases, the J end lost 0 bases, and 16 bases lay between the germline ends. The CDR3 DNA is TGTGCCACTTCACAGTCCGCGAGCTCCTACGAGCAGTACTTC. Protein sequence: CATSQSASSYEQYF. Full variable domain (missing parts from reference TRBV7-8 and TRBJ2-7): GAGVSQSPRYKVAKRGQDVALRCDPISGHVSLFWYQQALGQGPEFLTYFQNEAQLDKSGLPSDRFFAERPEGSVSTLKIQRTQQEDSAVYLCATSQSASSYEQYFGPGTRLTVT.

The rearrangement uses TRBV14 and TRBJ2-1; D possibly corresponds to TRBD1 (6 bases). V lost 4 bases to trimming and J lost 5 bases, with 15 bases between them. This CDR3 contains 15 residues. Germline V CDR1 and CDR2: SGHDN, FVKESK. CDR3 nucleotide sequence: TGTGCCAGCAGCCCCCGGACAGATTTCAACAATGAGCAGTTCTTC. This codes for CASSPRTDFNNEQFF.

The chain links TRBV19 to TRBJ2-1; 7 nucleotides align to TRBD2. This CDR3 has 15 residues. The germline CDR1 and CDR2 sequences are LNHDA and SQIVND (reference sequence). The V and J ends lost 6 bases and 5 bases, in that order; junction bases with no gene match: 10. CDR3 sequence (DNA): TGTGCCAGTAGAGAAGCGGGGACGGGGCACAATGAGCAGTTCTTC. Translating gives CASREAGTGHNEQFF.